The text below deals with one T cell receptor beta chain. Trimming cost V 5 bases and J 5 bases; bases outside gene matches: 11. This CDR3 comprises 15 residues. The germline V gene has CDR1 LGHDT and CDR2 YNNKEL (reference sequence). These data come from a study of blood T cell repertoires in COVID-19. As for the study in general: Samples representing acute and convalescent COVID-19 were sourced from the United States, Italy and Spain. The analysed material was cDNA or gDNA that came from T cells, B-cell-depleted T cells, or PBMCs.

Per the original methods: Reference gene primer amplification gave estimated nucleated cell counts. Sequencing was performed with immunoSEQ multiplex PCR; in TCRdb, only in-frame clones are kept and a portion is missing. That table furnishes V, J and clone size, whereas the DNA furnished D and trimming. The data contain around 70,000 clones, approximately 80% of them singletons. The sequencing input was peripheral blood. This receptor was identified in a man aged 55 to 70 with acute or convalescent COVID-19. The rearrangement links TRBV3-1 (or the pseudogene TRBV3-2) to TRBJ1-2, with 7 bases lining up with TRBD1. This CDR3 is CASSVWADRVYGYTF. In DNA form, the CDR3 reads TGTGCCAGCAGCGTTTGGGCCGACAGGGTTTATGGCTACACCTTC.